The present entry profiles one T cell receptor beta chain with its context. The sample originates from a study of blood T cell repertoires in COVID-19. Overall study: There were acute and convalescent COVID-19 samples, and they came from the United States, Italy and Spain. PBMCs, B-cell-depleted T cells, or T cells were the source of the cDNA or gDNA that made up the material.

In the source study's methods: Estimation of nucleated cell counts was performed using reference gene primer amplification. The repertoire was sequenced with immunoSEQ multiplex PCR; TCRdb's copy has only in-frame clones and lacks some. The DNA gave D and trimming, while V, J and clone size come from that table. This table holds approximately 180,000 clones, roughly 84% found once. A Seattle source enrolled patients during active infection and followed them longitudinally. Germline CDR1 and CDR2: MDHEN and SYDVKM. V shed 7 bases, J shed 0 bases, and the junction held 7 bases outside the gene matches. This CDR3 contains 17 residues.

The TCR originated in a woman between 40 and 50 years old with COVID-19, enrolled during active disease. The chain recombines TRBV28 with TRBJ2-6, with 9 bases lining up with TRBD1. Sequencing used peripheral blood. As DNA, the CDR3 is TGTGCCAGCACCCGGACAGGGGCCATCTCTGGGGCCAACGTCCTGACTTTC. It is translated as CASTRTGAISGANVLTF. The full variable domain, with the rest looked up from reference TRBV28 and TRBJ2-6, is DVKVTQSSRYLVKRTGEKVFLECVQDMDHENMFWYRQDPGLGLRLIYFSYDVKMKEKGDIPEGYSVSREKKERFSLILESASTNQTSMYLCASTRTGAISGANVLTFGAGSRLTVL.